These 7 T cell receptor beta chains share one sample of origin, sequenced in a study of T cell responses to AZD1222 COVID-19 vaccine (TCRdb year 2021). Libraries were built with the immunoSEQ multiplex PCR assay. TCRdb carries this immuneACCESS record with in-frame sequences only. Its versions omit some clonotypes, under half of them owing to an unresolved V gene in the studies checked, with the rest unexplained. This sample lists some 130,000 clones; 90% were detected once. The top ten clones comprise roughly 1.7% of the sample. This sample's time point label indicates: baseline before first vaccination. The source material was peripheral blood, sampled on day 0 of AZD1222 vaccination. Receptors originate from an adult in good health.

In its sample, this clone was seen once. V gene TRBV4-2 combines with J gene TRBJ2-3; TRBD2 agrees at 12 bases. The CDR3 runs 17 residues. Germline CDR1 is LGHNA and CDR2 is YNFKEQ. J was trimmed by 0 bases and V by 5 bases; bases with no gene match: 6. CDR3 nucleotide sequence: TGTGCCAGCAGCTACCTAGCGGGAGGGTCTAGCACAGATACGCAGTATTTT. Protein product: CASSYLAGGSSTDTQYF.

The V call is TRBV5-5, the J call TRBJ1-4, with D tentatively TRBD1 (5 bases). This CDR3 has 15 residues. The V gene's germline CDR1 is SGHKS and CDR2 YYEKEE (reference sequence). V was pared by 4 bases and J by 4 bases, with 14 bases between. The CDR3 nucleotides are TGTGCCAGCAGCCCTACGGGGGGAGTTAATGAAAAACTGTTTTTT. Protein sequence: CASSPTGGVNEKLFF.

The chain couples TRBV7-6 to TRBJ1-2, with 11 nucleotides matching TRBD1. The V gene's germline CDR1 is SGHVS and CDR2 FNYEAQ. CDR3 length equals 16 residues. The junction had 3 bases not matched to a gene; V was cut back by 1 base and J by 2 bases. The CDR3 sequence is CASSLGTGGWNYGYTF. DNA for the CDR3: TGTGCCAGCAGCTTAGGGACAGGGGGCTGGAACTATGGCTACACCTTC.

The chain couples TRBV6-5 to TRBJ1-2; the D gene is possibly TRBD1 (5 bases). The CDR3 runs to 15 residues. Trimming removed 7 bases at V and 7 bases at J, with 22 bases between. Germline CDR1 is MNHEY and CDR2 is SVGAGI. CDR3: CASTIHPLGGTGYTF. CDR3 nucleotides: TGTGCCAGCACCATCCACCCCCTTGGGGGAACTGGCTACACCTTC.

CDR3 DNA sequence: TGTGCCAGCAGTCACCAGGACAGCTCCTACGAGCAGTACTTC. As protein: CASSHQDSSYEQYF. This sequence joins TRBV6-2 or TRBV6-3 and TRBJ2-7, with a tentative D call TRBD1 (6 bases). This CDR3 has 14 amino acids. Trimming pared 5 bases from V and 0 bases from J, leaving 11 bases between. CDR1 and CDR2 from the germline V gene are MNHEY and SVGEGT.

The rearrangement uses TRBV11-3 and TRBJ2-2; D ambiguous. Germline V lookup: CDR1 SGHNT, CDR2 YENEEA. V was cut by 3 bases and J by 5 bases, with 7 bases left in between. This CDR3 comprises 13 residues. CDR3 DNA: TGTGCCAGCAGCTTCCAATCTACCGGGGAGCTGTTTTTT. Amino acid sequence: CASSFQSTGELFF.

The V gene is TRBV6-5, the J gene TRBJ2-7; D call uncertain. There are 12 residues in the CDR3. The germline gives CDR1 MNHEY, CDR2 SVGAGI. Between the trimmed V and J ends, which lost 2 bases and 6 bases, there was a span of 8 bases. The CDR3 loop is CASSYPPSEQYF. In DNA, the CDR3 is TGTGCCAGCAGTTACCCTCCCTCCGAGCAGTACTTC.